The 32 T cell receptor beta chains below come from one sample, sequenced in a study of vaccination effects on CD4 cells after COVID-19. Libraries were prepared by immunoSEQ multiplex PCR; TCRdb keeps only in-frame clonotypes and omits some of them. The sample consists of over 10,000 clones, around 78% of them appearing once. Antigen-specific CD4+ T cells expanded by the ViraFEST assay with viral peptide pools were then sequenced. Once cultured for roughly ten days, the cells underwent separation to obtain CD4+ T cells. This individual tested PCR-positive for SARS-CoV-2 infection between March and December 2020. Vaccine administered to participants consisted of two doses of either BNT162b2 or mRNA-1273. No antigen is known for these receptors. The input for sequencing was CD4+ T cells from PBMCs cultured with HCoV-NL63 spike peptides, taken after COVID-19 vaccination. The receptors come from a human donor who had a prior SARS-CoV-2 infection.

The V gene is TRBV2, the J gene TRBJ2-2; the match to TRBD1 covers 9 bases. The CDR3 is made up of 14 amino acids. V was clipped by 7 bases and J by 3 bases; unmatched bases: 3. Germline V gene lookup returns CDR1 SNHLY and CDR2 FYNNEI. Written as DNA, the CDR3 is TGTGCCAGCAAGCGGACAGGGGACACCGGGGAGCTGTTTTTT. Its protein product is CASKRTGDTGELFF.

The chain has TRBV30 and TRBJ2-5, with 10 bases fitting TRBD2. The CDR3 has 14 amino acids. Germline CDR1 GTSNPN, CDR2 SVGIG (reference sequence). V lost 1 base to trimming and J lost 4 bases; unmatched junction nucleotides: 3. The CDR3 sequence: CAWSAGLAPETQYF. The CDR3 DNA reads TGTGCCTGGAGTGCGGGACTAGCGCCAGAGACCCAGTACTTC.

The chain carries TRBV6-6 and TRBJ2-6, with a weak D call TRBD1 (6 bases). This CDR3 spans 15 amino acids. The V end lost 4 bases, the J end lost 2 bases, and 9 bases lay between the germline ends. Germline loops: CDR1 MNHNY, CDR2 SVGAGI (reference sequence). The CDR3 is CASSSSGAGANVLTF. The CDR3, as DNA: TGTGCCAGCAGTTCGTCAGGGGCTGGGGCCAACGTCCTGACTTTC.

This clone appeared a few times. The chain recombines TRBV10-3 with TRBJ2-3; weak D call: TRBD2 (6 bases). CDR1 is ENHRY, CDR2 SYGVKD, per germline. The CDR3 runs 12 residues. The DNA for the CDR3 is TGTGTCACGGCTGGGGAGGCAGATACGCAGTATTTT. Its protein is CVTAGEADTQYF.

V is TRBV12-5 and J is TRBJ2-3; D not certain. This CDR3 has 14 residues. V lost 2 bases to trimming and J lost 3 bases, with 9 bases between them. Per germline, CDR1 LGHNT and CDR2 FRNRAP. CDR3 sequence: CASGLMTGTDTQYF. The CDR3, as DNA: TGTGCTAGTGGTTTGATGACCGGAACAGATACGCAGTATTTT.

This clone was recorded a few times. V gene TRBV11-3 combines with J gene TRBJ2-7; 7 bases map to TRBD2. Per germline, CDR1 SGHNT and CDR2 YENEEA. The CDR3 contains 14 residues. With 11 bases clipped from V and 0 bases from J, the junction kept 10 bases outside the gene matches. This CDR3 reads CAGAGDGCSYEQYF. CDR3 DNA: TGTGCCGGGGCGGGGGACGGATGCTCCTACGAGCAGTACTTC.

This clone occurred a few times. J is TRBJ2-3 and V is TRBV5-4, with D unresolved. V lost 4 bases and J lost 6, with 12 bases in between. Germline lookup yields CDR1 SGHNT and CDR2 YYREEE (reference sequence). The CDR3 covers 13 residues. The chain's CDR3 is CASSAAGPDTQYF. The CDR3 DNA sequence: TGTGCCAGCAGCGCCGCCGGCCCTGATACGCAGTATTTT.

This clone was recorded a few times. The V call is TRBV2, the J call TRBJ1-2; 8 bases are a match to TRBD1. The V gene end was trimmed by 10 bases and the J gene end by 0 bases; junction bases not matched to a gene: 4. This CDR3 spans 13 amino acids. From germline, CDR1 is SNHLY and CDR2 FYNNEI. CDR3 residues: CATSTGANYGYTF. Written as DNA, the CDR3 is TGTGCCACCTCGACAGGGGCTAACTATGGCTACACCTTC.

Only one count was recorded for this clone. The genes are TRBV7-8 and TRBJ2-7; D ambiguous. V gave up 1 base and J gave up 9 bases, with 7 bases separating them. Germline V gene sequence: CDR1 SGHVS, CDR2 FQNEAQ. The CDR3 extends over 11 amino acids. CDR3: CASSLESGQYF. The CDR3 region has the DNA TGTGCCAGCAGCTTAGAGTCGGGGCAGTACTTC.

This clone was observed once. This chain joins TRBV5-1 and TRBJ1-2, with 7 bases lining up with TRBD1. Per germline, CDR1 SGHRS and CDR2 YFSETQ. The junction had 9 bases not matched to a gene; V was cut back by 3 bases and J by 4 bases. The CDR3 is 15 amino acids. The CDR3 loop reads CASSWTLGGAYGYTF. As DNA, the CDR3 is TGCGCCAGCAGCTGGACGTTAGGGGGCGCCTATGGCTACACCTTC.

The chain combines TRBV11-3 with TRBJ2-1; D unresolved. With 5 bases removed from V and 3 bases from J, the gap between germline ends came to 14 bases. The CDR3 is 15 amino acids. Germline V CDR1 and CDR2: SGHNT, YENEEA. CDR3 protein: CASSPGPLGYNEQFF. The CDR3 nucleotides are TGTGCCAGCAGCCCAGGACCCCTCGGCTACAATGAGCAGTTCTTC.

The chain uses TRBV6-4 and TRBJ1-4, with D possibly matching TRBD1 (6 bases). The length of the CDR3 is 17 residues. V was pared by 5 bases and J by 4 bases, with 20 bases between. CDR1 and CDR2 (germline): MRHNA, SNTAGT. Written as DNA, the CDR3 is TGTGCCAGCAGTCACCTTCGTAGACAGGCCCTTAATGAAAAACTGTTTTTT. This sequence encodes CASSHLRRQALNEKLFF.

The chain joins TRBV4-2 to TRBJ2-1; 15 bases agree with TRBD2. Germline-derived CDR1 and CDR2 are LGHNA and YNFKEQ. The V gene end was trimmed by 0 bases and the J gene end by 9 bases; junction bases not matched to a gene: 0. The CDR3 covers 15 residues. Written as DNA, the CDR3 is TGTGCCAGCAGCCAAGAGGGACTAGCGGGGGGTGAGCAGTTCTTC. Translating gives CASSQEGLAGGEQFF.

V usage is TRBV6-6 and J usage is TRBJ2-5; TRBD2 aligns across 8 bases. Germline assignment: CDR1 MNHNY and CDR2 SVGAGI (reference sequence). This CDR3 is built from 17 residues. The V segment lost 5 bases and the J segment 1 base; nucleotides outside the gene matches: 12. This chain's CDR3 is CASSLLGSGLVQETQYF. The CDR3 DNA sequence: TGTGCCAGCAGTCTACTTGGATCGGGACTAGTCCAAGAGACCCAGTACTTC.

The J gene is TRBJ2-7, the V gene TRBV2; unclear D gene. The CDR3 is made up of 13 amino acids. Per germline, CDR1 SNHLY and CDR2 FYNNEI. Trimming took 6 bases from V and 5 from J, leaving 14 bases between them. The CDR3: CASRRRTPDEQYF. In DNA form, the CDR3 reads TGTGCCAGCAGAAGGCGGACCCCTGACGAGCAGTACTTC.

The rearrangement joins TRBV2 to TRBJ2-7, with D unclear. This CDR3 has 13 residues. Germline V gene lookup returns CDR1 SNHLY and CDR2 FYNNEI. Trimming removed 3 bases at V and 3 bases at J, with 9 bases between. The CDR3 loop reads CASSEYRFYEQYF. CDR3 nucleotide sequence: TGTGCCAGCAGTGAGTATAGGTTCTACGAGCAGTACTTC.

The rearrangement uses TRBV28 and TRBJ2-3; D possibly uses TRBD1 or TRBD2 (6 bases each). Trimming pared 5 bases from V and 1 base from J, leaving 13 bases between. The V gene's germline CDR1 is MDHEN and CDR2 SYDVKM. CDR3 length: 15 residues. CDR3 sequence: CASSPYREGTDTQYF. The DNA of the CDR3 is TGTGCCAGCAGTCCGTACAGGGAGGGCACAGATACGCAGTATTTT.

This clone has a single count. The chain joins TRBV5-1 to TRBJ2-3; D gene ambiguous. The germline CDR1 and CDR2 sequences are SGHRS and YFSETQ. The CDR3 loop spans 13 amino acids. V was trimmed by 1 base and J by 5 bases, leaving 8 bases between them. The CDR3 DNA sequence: TGCGCCAGCAGCTTGACAGTGGTAGATACGCAGTATTTT. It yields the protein CASSLTVVDTQYF.

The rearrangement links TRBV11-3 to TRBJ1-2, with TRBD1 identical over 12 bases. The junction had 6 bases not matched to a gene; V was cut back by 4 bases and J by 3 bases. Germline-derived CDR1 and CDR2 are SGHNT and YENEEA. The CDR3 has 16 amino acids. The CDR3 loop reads CASSSQGQGADYGYTF. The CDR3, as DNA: TGTGCCAGCAGCTCGCAGGGACAGGGGGCGGACTATGGCTACACCTTC.

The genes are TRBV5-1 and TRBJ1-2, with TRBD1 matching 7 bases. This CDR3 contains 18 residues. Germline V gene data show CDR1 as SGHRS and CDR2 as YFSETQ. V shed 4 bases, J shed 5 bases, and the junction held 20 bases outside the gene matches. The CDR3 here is CASSGYVGTVSQIYGYTF. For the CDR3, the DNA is TGCGCCAGCAGCGGGTACGTCGGGACAGTCTCCCAAATATATGGCTACACCTTC.

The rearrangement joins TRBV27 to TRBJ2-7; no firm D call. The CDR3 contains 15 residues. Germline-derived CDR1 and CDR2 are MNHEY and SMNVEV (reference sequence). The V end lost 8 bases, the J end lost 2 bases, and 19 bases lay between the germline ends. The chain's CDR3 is CASGSWPPNTYEQYF. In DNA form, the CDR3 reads TGTGCCAGCGGGTCCTGGCCTCCGAATACCTACGAGCAGTACTTC.

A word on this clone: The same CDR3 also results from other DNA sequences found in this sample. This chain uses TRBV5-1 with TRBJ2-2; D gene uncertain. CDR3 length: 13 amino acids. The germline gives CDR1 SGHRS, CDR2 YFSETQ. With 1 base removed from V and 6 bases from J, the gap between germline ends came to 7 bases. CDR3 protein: CASSLPGAGELFF. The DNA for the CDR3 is TGCGCCAGCAGCTTGCCTGGGGCCGGGGAGCTGTTTTTT.

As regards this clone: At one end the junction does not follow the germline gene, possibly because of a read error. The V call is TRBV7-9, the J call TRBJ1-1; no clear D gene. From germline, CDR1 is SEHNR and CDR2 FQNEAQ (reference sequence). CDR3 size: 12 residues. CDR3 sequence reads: CASSLFSRPGIF. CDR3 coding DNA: TGTGCCAGCAGCTTATTTTCGCGACCGGGGATATTT.

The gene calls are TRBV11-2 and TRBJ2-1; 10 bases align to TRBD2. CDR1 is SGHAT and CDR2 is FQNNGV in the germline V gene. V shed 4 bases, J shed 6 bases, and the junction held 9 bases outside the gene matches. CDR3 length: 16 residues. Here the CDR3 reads CASSWELAGRSNEQFF. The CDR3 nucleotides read TGTGCCAGCAGCTGGGAACTAGCGGGGCGGTCCAATGAGCAGTTCTTC.

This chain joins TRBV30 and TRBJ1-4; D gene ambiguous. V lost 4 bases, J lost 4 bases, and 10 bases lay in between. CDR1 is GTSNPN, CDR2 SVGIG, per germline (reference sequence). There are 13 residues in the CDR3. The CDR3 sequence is CAWTILNNEKLFF. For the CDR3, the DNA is TGTGCCTGGACGATCCTTAATAATGAAAAACTGTTTTTT.

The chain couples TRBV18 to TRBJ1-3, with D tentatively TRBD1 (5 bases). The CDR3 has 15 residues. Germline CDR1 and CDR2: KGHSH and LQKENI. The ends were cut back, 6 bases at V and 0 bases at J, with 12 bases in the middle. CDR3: CASSQYQGSGNTIYF. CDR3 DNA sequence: TGTGCCAGCTCGCAATACCAGGGCTCTGGAAACACCATATATTTT.

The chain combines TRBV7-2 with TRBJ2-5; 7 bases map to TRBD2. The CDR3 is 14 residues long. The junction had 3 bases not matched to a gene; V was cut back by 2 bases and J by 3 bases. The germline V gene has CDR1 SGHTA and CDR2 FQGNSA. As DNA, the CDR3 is TGTGCCAGCAGCTTAACCCTAGCGGAAGAGACCCAGTACTTC. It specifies CASSLTLAEETQYF.

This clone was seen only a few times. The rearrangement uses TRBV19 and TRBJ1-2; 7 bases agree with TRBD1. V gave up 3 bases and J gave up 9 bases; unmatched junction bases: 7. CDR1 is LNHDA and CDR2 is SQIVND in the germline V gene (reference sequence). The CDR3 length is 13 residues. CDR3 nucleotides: TGTGCCAGTAGTATCGGGACAGTCCCTAGCTACACCTTC. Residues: CASSIGTVPSYTF.

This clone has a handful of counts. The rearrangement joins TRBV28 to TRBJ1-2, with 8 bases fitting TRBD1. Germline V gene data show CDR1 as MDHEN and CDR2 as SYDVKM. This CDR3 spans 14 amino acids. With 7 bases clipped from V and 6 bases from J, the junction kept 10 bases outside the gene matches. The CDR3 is CASISGQGAHGYTF. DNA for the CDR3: TGTGCCAGCATCTCGGGCCAGGGGGCGCATGGCTACACCTTC.

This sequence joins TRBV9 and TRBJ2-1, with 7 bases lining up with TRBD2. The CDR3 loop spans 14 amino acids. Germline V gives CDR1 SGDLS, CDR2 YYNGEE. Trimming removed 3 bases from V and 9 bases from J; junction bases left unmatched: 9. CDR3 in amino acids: CASSARDYLPEQFF. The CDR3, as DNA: TGTGCCAGCAGCGCCAGGGACTACCTCCCTGAGCAGTTCTTC. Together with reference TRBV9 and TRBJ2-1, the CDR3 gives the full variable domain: DSGVTQTPKHLITATGQRVTLRCSPRSGDLSVYWYQQSLDQGLQFLIQYYNGEERAKGNILERFSAQQFPDLHSELNLSSLELGDSALYFCASSARDYLPEQFFGPGTRLTVL.

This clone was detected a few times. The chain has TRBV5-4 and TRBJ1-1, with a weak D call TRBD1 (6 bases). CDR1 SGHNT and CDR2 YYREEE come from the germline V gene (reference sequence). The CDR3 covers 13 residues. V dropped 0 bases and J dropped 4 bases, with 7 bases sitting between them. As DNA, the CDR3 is TGTGCCAGCAGCTTGGGAGGGGGCACTGAAGCTTTCTTT. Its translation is CASSLGGGTEAFF.

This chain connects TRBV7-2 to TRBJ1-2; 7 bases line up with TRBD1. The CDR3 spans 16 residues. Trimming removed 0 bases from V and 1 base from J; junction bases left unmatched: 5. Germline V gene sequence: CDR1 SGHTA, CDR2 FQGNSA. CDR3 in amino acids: CASSLASGTVNYGYTF. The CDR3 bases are TGTGCCAGCAGCTTAGCCTCCGGGACAGTTAACTATGGCTACACCTTC. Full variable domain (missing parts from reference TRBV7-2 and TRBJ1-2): GAGVSQSPSNKVTEKGKDVELRCDPISGHTALYWYRQSLGQGLEFLIYFQGNSAPDKSGLPSDRFSAERTGGSVSTLTIQRTQQEDSAVYLCASSLASGTVNYGYTFGSGTRLTVV.